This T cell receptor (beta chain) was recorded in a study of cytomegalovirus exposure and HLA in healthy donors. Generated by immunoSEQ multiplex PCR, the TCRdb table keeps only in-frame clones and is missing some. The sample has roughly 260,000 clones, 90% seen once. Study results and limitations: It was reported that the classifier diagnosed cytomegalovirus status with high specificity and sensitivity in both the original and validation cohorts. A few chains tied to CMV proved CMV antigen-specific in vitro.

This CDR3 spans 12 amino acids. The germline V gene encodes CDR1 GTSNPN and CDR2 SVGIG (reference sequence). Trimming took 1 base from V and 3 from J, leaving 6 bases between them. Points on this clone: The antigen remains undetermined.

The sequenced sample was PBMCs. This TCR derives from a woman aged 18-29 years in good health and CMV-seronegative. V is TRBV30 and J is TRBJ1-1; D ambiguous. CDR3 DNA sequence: TGTGCCTGGAGTGCGGGATACACTGAAGCTTTCTTT. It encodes CAWSAGYTEAFF.